The sequence of this TCR beta chain was determined in a study of T cell repertoires and HLA-DP antigens. Background on the study: CD4+ T cells were cocultured with HeLa cells expressing HLA-DP. Pre-culture CD4+ samples used approximately 1,200 ng DNA versus around 230 ng for CD137+CD4+ sorts. Study conclusions and caveats: Clones undetected before culture averaged about 35% against one allele and about 55% against the other.

Remarks on this clone: Antigen unknown.

Germline V gene data show CDR1 as LGHNA and CDR2 as YSLEER. Trimming removed 0 bases from V and 2 bases from J, with 8 bases in between. There are 16 residues in the CDR3. TCRdb keeps only in-frame clones here, not all; method: immunoSEQ multiplex PCR. The table has approximately 100,000 clones, around nine tenths seen once. The sequencing sample was made of CD4+ T cells from PBMCs. This chain connects TRBV4-3 to TRBJ2-6; no firm D call. The source of this sequence is a man aged 50 to 59 in good health and CMV-seronegative. This CDR3 reads CASSQDDLAGANVLTF. Here the CDR3 DNA reads TGCGCCAGCAGCCAAGATGACCTCGCTGGGGCCAACGTCCTGACTTTC.